One sample yielded the 29 T cell receptor beta chains listed below, sequenced in a study of a mutant IDH1 vaccine in newly diagnosed glioma. No cognate antigen is known for these TCRs. As for time point: week 23, last vaccination. Each dose of the vaccine consisted of 300 ug of mutant IDH1 20-mer peptide, with topical imiquimod. The repertoire was sequenced with immunoSEQ multiplex PCR; TCRdb's copy has only in-frame clones and lacks some. The data show 40,000 or so clones, with about 80% seen just once and about 4.9% held by the top ten. Here the sequenced sample was PBMCs, taken from a glioma patient whose treatment included an IDH1 peptide vaccine. The receptors were sampled from a man between 50 and 59 years old with glioma.

This clone came up a few times. The V gene is TRBV7-9, the J gene TRBJ2-7, with D unclear. V shed 7 bases and J shed 2 bases, with 15 bases lying between them. Germline V lookup: CDR1 SEHNR, CDR2 FQNEAQ (reference sequence). The length of the CDR3 is 14 residues. In nucleotides, the CDR3 is TGTGCCAGCATGCCGGGTACCCCAGCCTACGAGCAGTACTTC. Translation: CASMPGTPAYEQYF.

The chain recombines TRBV6-1 with TRBJ1-2, with D maybe TRBD1 (5 bases). Germline V gene data show CDR1 as MNHNS and CDR2 as SASEGT. CDR3 length equals 13 residues. With 11 bases removed from V and 8 bases from J, the gap between germline ends came to 21 bases. The CDR3 DNA is TGTGCCGAAGCTAGGCAAAAGGGGAACGGCTACACCTTC. Translating it yields CAEARQKGNGYTF.

The chain uses TRBV30 and TRBJ2-3; D unresolved. In germline, CDR1 is GTSNPN, CDR2 SVGIG (reference sequence). This CDR3 has 13 residues. V gave up 4 bases and J gave up 2 bases, with 10 bases separating them. The DNA for the CDR3 is TGTGCCTGGAAGGGTATACCCACAGATACGCAGTATTTT. Translated, it gives CAWKGIPTDTQYF.

This chain joins TRBV25-1 and TRBJ1-4, with a weak D call TRBD1 (5 bases). There are 17 residues in the CDR3. CDR1 and CDR2 (germline): MGHDK, SYGVNS. V lost 3 bases and J lost 6, with 20 bases in between. The CDR3 DNA reads as TGTGCCAGCAGTGAGCTATCGGTGGGGGGGGAATATGAAAAACTGTTTTTT. It yields the protein CASSELSVGGEYEKLFF.

The chain combines TRBV28 with TRBJ2-7; 7 nucleotides line up with TRBD1. Trimming at V came to 6 bases and at J to 2 bases, leaving 7 bases not matched to a gene. The CDR3 is 14 residues long. CDR1 and CDR2 from the germline V gene are MDHEN and SYDVKM. The chain's CDR3 is CASRPGQWTYEQYF. CDR3 bases: TGTGCCAGCAGGCCGGGACAGTGGACCTACGAGCAGTACTTC.

J is TRBJ2-5 and V is TRBV19; D may match TRBD1 or TRBD2 (6 bases each). The CDR3 extends over 15 amino acids. Germline V gene data show CDR1 as LNHDA and CDR2 as SQIVND (reference sequence). Trimming took 5 bases from V and 2 from J, leaving 15 bases between them. CDR3 loop: CASSLGGRLQETQYF. CDR3 sequence (DNA): TGTGCCAGTAGTCTCGGGGGCCGCCTTCAAGAGACCCAGTACTTC. Using reference TRBV19 and TRBJ2-5 for the parts outside the CDR3, the full variable domain is DGGITQSPKYLFRKEGQNVTLSCEQNLNHDAMYWYRQDPGQGLRLIYYSQIVNDFQKGDIAEGYSVSREKKESFPLTVTSAQKNPTAFYLCASSLGGRLQETQYFGPGTRLLVL.

The chain is built from TRBV9 and TRBJ2-7; 9 bases align to TRBD1. Germline trimming cut 2 bases from V and 2 bases from J; bases unmatched to any gene: 8. Per germline, CDR1 SGDLS and CDR2 YYNGEE. The CDR3 contains 16 residues. CDR3 sequence (DNA): TGTGCCAGCAGCGTGAGGGCCGGGACAGGGACCTACGAGCAGTACTTC. This sequence encodes CASSVRAGTGTYEQYF.

This chain connects TRBV12-2 to TRBJ1-1; whether TRBD1, the table's D call, matches the DNA was not checked. TRBV12-2 is marked as a pseudogene. The CDR3 is 17 residues long. This chain's CDR3 is CASRLGEKGAIGTEAFF. CDR3 bases: TGTGCAAGTCGCTTAGGGGAAAAGGGGGCGATTGGGACTGAAGCTTTCTTT.

About this clone: One junction end disagrees with the germline gene, perhaps due to a read error. This chain uses TRBV5-4 with TRBJ2-1; D is ambiguous. Germline lookup yields CDR1 SGHNT and CDR2 YYREEE (reference sequence). This CDR3 has 11 residues. The CDR3 DNA follows: TGTGCCAGCAGCTCCGACAATGAGCAGTTCTTC. This sequence encodes CASSSDNEQFF. The full variable domain, completed using reference TRBV5-4 and TRBJ2-1, is ETGVTQSPTHLIKTRGQQVTLRCSSQSGHNTVSWYQQALGQGPQFIFQYYREEENGRGNFPPRFSGLQFPNYSSELNVNALELDDSALYLCASSSDNEQFFGPGTRLTVL.

The chain has TRBV28 and TRBJ2-3; D gene unclear. Germline V gene sequence: CDR1 MDHEN, CDR2 SYDVKM. The CDR3 has 13 residues. V was shortened by 1 base and J by 6 bases, with 8 bases between the two germline ends. The CDR3 coding sequence is TGTGCCAGCAGTTTATTTGCCCACGATACGCAGTATTTT. Amino acids: CASSLFAHDTQYF.

CDR3 sequence (DNA): TGTGCCAGCAGCTCCAGACAGTATTCACCCCTCCACTTT. This encodes CASSSRQYSPLHF. The rearrangement links TRBV7-9 to TRBJ1-6; D possibly corresponds to TRBD1 (5 bases). Germline V lookup: CDR1 SEHNR, CDR2 FQNEAQ (reference sequence). V gave up 4 bases and J gave up 8 bases, with 9 bases separating them. CDR3 length equals 13 residues.

This chain connects TRBV25-1 to TRBJ1-2, with unresolved D. The V end was cut by 2 bases, the J end by 8 bases, with 9 bases between. This CDR3 contains 12 residues. Germline V CDR1 and CDR2: MGHDK, SYGVNS. The CDR3 loop reads CASSEMVGGYTF. In nucleotides, the CDR3 is TGTGCCAGCAGTGAAATGGTGGGCGGCTACACCTTC.

The rearrangement joins TRBV5-5 to TRBJ2-5; TRBD1 agrees at 11 bases. Germline assignment: CDR1 SGHKS and CDR2 YYEKEE (reference sequence). The J segment lost 4 bases and the V segment lost 4 bases, leaving 9 bases of the junction unmatched. The CDR3 runs to 16 residues. CDR3 nucleotides: TGTGCCAGCAGCACTAGGACAGGGGGCGTCGGAGAGACCCAGTACTTC. Amino acid sequence: CASSTRTGGVGETQYF.

As regards this clone: A read error may account for a junction end that differs from germline. V and J are TRBV7-7 and TRBJ2-1, with 11 bases identical to TRBD1. The CDR3 is 15 residues long. Germline CDR1 is SSHAT and CDR2 is FNYEAQ (reference sequence). The CDR3 nucleotides read TGTGCTAGCAGCCGTGGGACAGGGGGTTACAATGAGCAGTTCTTC. This codes for CASSRGTGGYNEQFF. The whole variable domain, remainder taken from reference TRBV7-7 and TRBJ2-1, is GAGVSQSPRYKVTKRGQDVTLRCDPISSHATLYWYQQALGQGPEFLTYFNYEAQPDKSGLPSDRFSAERPEGSISTLTIQRTEQRDSAMYRCASSRGTGGYNEQFFGPGTRLTVL.

In this sample, this clone turned up a few times. V is TRBV30 and J is TRBJ1-2; no reliable D call. Germline V gene data show CDR1 as GTSNPN and CDR2 as SVGIG (reference sequence). V lost 2 bases to trimming and J lost 3 bases, with 13 bases between them. The CDR3 spans 14 residues. The CDR3, as DNA: TGTGCCTGGAGTCAATCGTTGGTCTACTATGGCTACACCTTC. Its protein product is CAWSQSLVYYGYTF.

The gene calls are TRBV12-2 and TRBJ2-7; the table assigns TRBD1, which was not confirmed against the DNA. TRBV12-2 represents a pseudogene. The CDR3 sequence is 17 residues long. CDR3 nucleotides: TGTGCAAGTCGCTTAGTCATCGTGACAGGTCAGACCTACGAGCAGTACTTC. Its protein is CASRLVIVTGQTYEQYF.

This chain links TRBV30 with TRBJ1-1; D might be TRBD1 (6 bases). The CDR3 has 10 amino acids. Germline V gene sequence: CDR1 GTSNPN, CDR2 SVGIG (reference sequence). The CDR3 spells CAKGGAEAFF. Written as DNA, the CDR3 is TGTGCTAAGGGGGGAGCTGAAGCTTTCTTT.

V usage is TRBV6-5 and J usage is TRBJ2-1, with unresolved D. This CDR3 spans 13 amino acids. The ends were cut back, 5 bases at V and 9 bases at J, with 14 bases in the middle. Germline V gene data show CDR1 as MNHEY and CDR2 as SVGAGI. The CDR3: CASSKGAPLEQFF. The DNA of the CDR3 is TGTGCCAGCAGTAAAGGAGCCCCGCTTGAGCAGTTCTTC.

This chain joins TRBV11-2 and TRBJ2-4, with 9 bases that match TRBD2. The V segment lost 5 bases and the J segment 7 bases; nucleotides outside the gene matches: 6. The CDR3 runs 14 residues. Germline assignment: CDR1 SGHAT and CDR2 FQNNGV. The CDR3 nucleotides read TGTGCCAGCAGCCCAAGCGGGGGGACTAACATTCAGTACTTC. It specifies CASSPSGGTNIQYF.

The table lists this clone with a count of one. The V call is TRBV5-4, the J call TRBJ2-3; 10 bases line up with TRBD1. J was trimmed by 3 bases and V by 4 bases; bases with no gene match: 5. The CDR3 totals 15 residues. Germline CDR1 is SGHNT and CDR2 is YYREEE (reference sequence). CDR3 residues: CASSPDRGLTDTQYF. DNA for the CDR3: TGTGCCAGCAGCCCGGACAGGGGGTTGACAGATACGCAGTATTTT. The full variable domain, with the rest looked up from reference TRBV5-4 and TRBJ2-3, is ETGVTQSPTHLIKTRGQQVTLRCSSQSGHNTVSWYQQALGQGPQFIFQYYREEENGRGNFPPRFSGLQFPNYSSELNVNALELDDSALYLCASSPDRGLTDTQYFGPGTRLTVL.

The CDR3 coding sequence is TGTGCCAGTAGTAAAACTAGCGGGGCTCCCTTTGAGCAGTACTTC. It codes for CASSKTSGAPFEQYF. V gene TRBV19 combines with J gene TRBJ2-7; 10 bases match TRBD2. Germline V gene data show CDR1 as LNHDA and CDR2 as SQIVND (reference sequence). CDR3 length: 15 amino acids. J gave up 7 bases and V 4 bases, and 10 bases lay outside the gene matches.

The chain has TRBV10-3 and TRBJ2-1, with D possibly matching TRBD2 (5 bases). Germline V CDR1 and CDR2: ENHRY, SYGVKD. This CDR3 has 15 residues. V was shortened by 8 bases and J by 4 bases, with 18 bases between the two germline ends. The CDR3, as DNA: TGTGCCATCTCACCTGGAGGATTGGTTTACAATGAGCAGTTCTTC. Its protein is CAISPGGLVYNEQFF.

The rearrangement links TRBV5-1 to TRBJ2-3; 10 nucleotides line up with TRBD2. Germline V gene sequence: CDR1 SGHRS, CDR2 YFSETQ. The CDR3 consists of 17 residues. V was pared by 1 base and J by 3 bases, with 8 bases of the junction left unmatched. CDR3 amino acids: CASSLYRLAGDTDTQYF. CDR3 nucleotide sequence: TGCGCCAGCAGCTTGTATAGGCTAGCGGGGGATACAGATACGCAGTATTTT.

This rearrangement joins TRBV30 to TRBJ2-7; no definite D call. V lost 0 bases, J lost 3 bases, and 12 bases lay in between. The length of the CDR3 is 14 residues. The V gene's germline CDR1 is GTSNPN and CDR2 SVGIG (reference sequence). The CDR3 DNA sequence: TGTGCCTGGAGTGTGCCACCGCAGTTCTACGAGCAGTACTTC. As protein: CAWSVPPQFYEQYF.

This clone was seen a single time. The rearrangement joins TRBV30 to TRBJ1-1, with 9 nucleotides matching TRBD1. Trimming cost V 2 bases and J 5 bases; bases outside gene matches: 6. This CDR3 comprises 14 residues. Germline CDR1 reads GTSNPN; CDR2 reads SVGIG (reference sequence). As DNA, the CDR3 is TGTGCCTGGAGTTTGGGACAGGGTTTGACTGAAGCTTTCTTT. Its protein is CAWSLGQGLTEAFF.

In its sample, this clone was seen a few times. The rearrangement links TRBV30 to TRBJ2-7; D not certain. Between the trimmed V and J ends, which lost 1 base and 2 bases, there was a span of 6 bases. The CDR3 contains 12 residues. Germline CDR1 GTSNPN, CDR2 SVGIG (reference sequence). The CDR3 reads CAWSADTYEQYF. Written as DNA, the CDR3 is TGTGCCTGGAGTGCGGATACCTACGAGCAGTACTTC.

The rearrangement links TRBV4-1 to TRBJ2-7; 7 bases are shared with TRBD1. The CDR3 covers 15 residues. Germline CDR1 is MGHRA and CDR2 is YSYEKL. V dropped 6 bases and J dropped 5; count of bases not matched to a gene: 13. The CDR3 sequence: CASSPSTQGWDEQYF. CDR3 in DNA: TGCGCCAGCAGTCCAAGTACACAGGGGTGGGACGAGCAGTACTTC.

This clone was counted only a few times. The J gene is TRBJ1-2, the V gene TRBV4-1, with a tentative D call TRBD1 (5 bases). In germline, CDR1 is MGHRA, CDR2 YSYEKL. V lost 0 bases, J lost 7 bases, and 15 bases lay in between. CDR3 length equals 15 residues. In DNA form, the CDR3 reads TGCGCCAGCAGCCAAGAGTCCAGGGTGTTTATTGGCTACACCTTC. Its translation is CASSQESRVFIGYTF.

This sequence joins TRBV9 and TRBJ2-1; D is unresolved. The CDR3 totals 14 residues. CDR1 is SGDLS, CDR2 YYNGEE, per germline. The V gene lost 0 bases and the J gene lost 5 bases, with 9 bases spanning the gap. The chain's CDR3 is CASSVEWQHNEQFF. The CDR3 DNA is TGTGCCAGCAGCGTAGAATGGCAGCACAATGAGCAGTTCTTC.